This T cell receptor (beta chain) was retrieved from a study of vaccination and CD4 T cells after COVID-19. This clonotype was counted only a few times. The CDR3 is made up of 14 amino acids. Trimming stripped 6 bases from V and 0 bases from J, with 9 bases between. The germline V gene has CDR1 MDHEN and CDR2 SYDVKM. TCRdb itself ran the PCR reads through MiXCR, one entry per CDR3 protein. The table includes under 20,000 distinct CDR3 sequences, around 68% detected once. J is TRBJ1-5 and V is TRBV28; D is perhaps TRBD1 (5 bases). This sequence originates from a human donor who had recovered from COVID-19. The sample consisted of CD4+ T cells from blood, taken before SARS-CoV-2 vaccination. The CDR3, as DNA: TGTGCCAGCAGACTAACAGGTAGCAATCAGCCCCAGCATTTT. This translates into CASRLTGSNQPQHF.